The T cell receptor (beta chain) under discussion was sequenced for a study of metastatic and nonmetastatic thyroid tumors. In the study overall: Both malignant and benign thyroid patients supplied peripheral blood and tumor or nodule tissue samples, across which the repertoires of these patients were then compared. Overall study findings and caveats: As reported, TCR beta diversity in blood and tumor was significantly higher in malignant thyroid tumors than in benign nodules.

Remarks on this clone: Its antigen remains unknown.

Per the original methods: In papillary thyroid cancer, a distant-metastasis classifier was built using CDR3 differences across clinicopathological groups. TCRdb re-called the PCR reads with MiXCR. The V and J calls were determined by TCRdb, not by the authors. The data contain tens of thousands of clones, 24% of them singletons. The CDR3 consists of 15 residues. The V gene's germline CDR1 is LGHNA and CDR2 YNFKEQ. V was trimmed by 3 bases and J by 1 base, leaving 12 bases between them. Not a single patient had been given any form of treatment at any point before undergoing thyroid surgery. The source of this sequence is a male donor with papillary thyroid cancer or a benign thyroid nodule (not recorded which). Some clones in this sample may be carry-over from other donors' samples. Sequenced input: blood. The V gene is TRBV4-2, the J gene TRBJ1-1, with D perhaps TRBD1 (6 bases). Here the CDR3 reads CASSQDPRGNTEAFF. For the CDR3, the DNA is TGTGCCAGCAGCCAGGACCCCAGGGGGAACACTGAAGCTTTCTTT.